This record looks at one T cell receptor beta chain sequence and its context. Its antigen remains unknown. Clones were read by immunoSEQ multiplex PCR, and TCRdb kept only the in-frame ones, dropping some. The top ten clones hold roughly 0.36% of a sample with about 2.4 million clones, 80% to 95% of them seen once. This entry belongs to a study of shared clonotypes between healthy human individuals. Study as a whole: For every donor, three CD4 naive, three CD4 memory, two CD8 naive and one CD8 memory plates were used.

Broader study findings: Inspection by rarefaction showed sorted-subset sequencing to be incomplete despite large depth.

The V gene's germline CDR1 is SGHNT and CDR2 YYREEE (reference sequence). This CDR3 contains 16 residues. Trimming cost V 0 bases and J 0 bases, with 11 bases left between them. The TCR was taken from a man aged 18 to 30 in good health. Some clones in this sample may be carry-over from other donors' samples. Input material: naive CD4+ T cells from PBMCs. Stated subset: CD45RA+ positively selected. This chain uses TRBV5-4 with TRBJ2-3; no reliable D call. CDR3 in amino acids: CASSLGWGTSTDTQYF. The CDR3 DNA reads TGTGCCAGCAGCTTGGGGTGGGGAACTAGCACAGATACGCAGTATTTT.